Detailed here is one T cell receptor (beta chain). The CDR3 loop spans 18 amino acids. Germline assignment: CDR1 MDHEN and CDR2 SYDVKM. V was cut by 7 bases and J by 0 bases, with 22 bases left in between. The source of the sample is a study of blood T cell repertoires in COVID-19. Whole-study context: COVID-19 samples, acute and convalescent, were from the United States, Italy and Spain. Sources were T cells, B-cell-depleted T cells, or PBMCs; the material itself was cDNA or gDNA.

The assay was immunoSEQ multiplex PCR, and TCRdb's table has in-frame clones only and misses some. The table shows around 120,000 clones, with around 90% occurring only once. The V and J genes are TRBV28 and TRBJ2-1, with D possibly matching TRBD2 (6 bases). This TCR was recovered from a woman aged 60-75 years with COVID-19, enrolled during active disease. The sample consisted of peripheral blood. The CDR3 sequence is CASNPSARLVSSYNEQFF. CDR3 DNA sequence: TGTGCCAGCAATCCTTCCGCCCGACTAGTTAGCTCCTACAATGAGCAGTTCTTC.